A selection of T cell receptor beta chains follows, all from one sample in a study of post-analysis software for immune sequencing data. TCRdb ran MiXCR on the PCR reads and lists one entry per CDR3 protein. Of approximately 150,000 distinct CDR3 sequences listed, around 28% are singletons. Sequenced sample: blood. These receptor sequences come from a girl between 5 and 17 years old with multiple sclerosis. Each CDR3 is given with its conserved first and last residue. Each record gives: D gene, V gene, J gene, clone size, CDR3 DNA, CDR3 protein. A D gene is named only where the DNA matches it firmly. The size of a clone is reported for some rows only, either as once, few or many, or as a class for expanded clones.

-,TRBV12-3/TRBV12-4,TRBJ2-7,many,TGTGCCAGCAGTTTCCCGGGCCTTAGCTCCTACGAGCAGTACTTC,CASSFPGLSSYEQYF
TRBD1,TRBV12-3/TRBV12-4,TRBJ2-6,many,TGTGCCAGCAAGGAGGCAGGGGGCAATAATCGGGCTGGGGCCAACGTCCTGACTTTC,CASKEAGGNNRAGANVLTF
TRBD1,TRBV5-4,TRBJ1-6,few,TGTGCCAGCAGCCGATGGACAGGGGGCGTATCCTATAATTCACCCCTCCACTTT,CASSRWTGGVSYNSPLHF
-,TRBV12-3/TRBV12-4,TRBJ2-7,many,TGTGCCAGCAGCACCAACAGTCAGGGAATCCACGAGCAGTACTTC,CASSTNSQGIHEQYF
-,TRBV12-3/TRBV12-4,TRBJ2-3,many,TGTGCCAGCAGTTTAGGGGACCGTGGGACTTCTCCGTATTTT,CASSLGDRGTSPYF
-,TRBV5-8,TRBJ2-3,-,TGTGCCAGCAGCTTGGGACTGTCCCGTAAAGATACGCAGTATTTT,CASSLGLSRKDTQYF
-,TRBV11-1,TRBJ2-7,many,TGTGCCAGCAGCAGGTACAGGTACGAGCAGTACTTC,CASSRYRYEQYF
-,TRBV2,TRBJ2-7,-,TGTGCCAGCACCGATTTTGGGGTCGAGCAGTACTTC,CASTDFGVEQYF
-,TRBV12-3/TRBV12-4,TRBJ2-7,many,TGTGCCAGCAGTTTACGACAGTCCTACGAGCAGTACTTC,CASSLRQSYEQYF
-,TRBV5-1,TRBJ1-1,-,TGCGCCAGCAGCCGGGGCGCGGGGAACACTGAAGCTTTCTTT,CASSRGAGNTEAFF
TRBD2,TRBV5-1,TRBJ2-1,-,TGCGCCGGCGGCTCAACCTGGACTAGCGGGAGAAGGAATGAGCAGTTCTTC,CAGGSTWTSGRRNEQFF
-,TRBV12-3/TRBV12-4,TRBJ1-4,-,TGTGCCAGCAGTCCACGGCTCGGCCTTCTAACTAATGAAAAACTGTTTTTT,CASSPRLGLLTNEKLFF
-,TRBV29-1,TRBJ1-2,many,TGCAGCGTTGAATCAGGGAGTAACTATGGCTACACCTTC,CSVESGSNYGYTF
TRBD2,TRBV4-1,TRBJ2-1,few,TGCGCCAGCAGCTTGACTAGCGGGAGTGGAAATGAGCAGTTCTTC,CASSLTSGSGNEQFF
-,TRBV7-2,TRBJ2-1,many,TGTGCCAGCAGCCCACAAGGTCGCACTAGCAATGAGCAGTTCTTC,CASSPQGRTSNEQFF
TRBD1,TRBV29-1,TRBJ2-7,many,TGCAGCGTAGCCAGGGGGCAAGACGAGCAGTACTTC,CSVARGQDEQYF
-,TRBV5-1,TRBJ1-2,few,TGCGCCAGCAGCCCCACAGGGAATTCTAACTATGGCTACACCTTC,CASSPTGNSNYGYTF
TRBD2,TRBV20-1,TRBJ2-1,-,TGCTTCGCAACTAGCGGGAAGGCCAATGAGCAGTTCTTC,CFATSGKANEQFF
-,TRBV3-1,TRBJ1-4,-,TGTGCCAGCAGCCAAAGGGCTAATGAAAAACTGTTTTTT,CASSQRANEKLFF
TRBD2,TRBV20-1,TRBJ2-5,many,TGCAGTGCTCGGAGCGGGGGTGCCCAAGAGACCCAGTACTTC,CSARSGGAQETQYF
TRBD1,TRBV24-1,TRBJ2-7,few,TGTGCCACCAGTGATCCTGGACAGGACGCCCGGGAGCAGTACTTC,CATSDPGQDAREQYF
-,TRBV20-1,TRBJ2-1,many,-,CSASGRGHYNEQFF
TRBD2,TRBV29-1,TRBJ2-7,many,TGCAGCTCTGACCCCGGACTAGCGGGACACGAGCAGTACTTC,CSSDPGLAGHEQYF
-,TRBV29-1,TRBJ2-3,-,TGCAGCTCGTGGGGACGAGATACGCAGTATTTT,CSSWGRDTQYF
TRBD1,TRBV25-1,TRBJ1-6,-,TGTGCCAGCAGACCGTGGGACAGATCTTATAATTCACCCCTCCACTTT,CASRPWDRSYNSPLHF
-,TRBV3-1,TRBJ2-1,many,TGTGCCAGCAGACTCAGTAGGAGGAGCTCCTACAATGAGCAGTTCTTC,CASRLSRRSSYNEQFF
-,TRBV28,TRBJ1-5,-,TGTGCCAGCAGTCCCTCACAGCCTAGCAATCAGCCCCAGCATTTT,CASSPSQPSNQPQHF
-,TRBV10-1,TRBJ1-1,-,TGCGCCAGCAGTCGGTATGGCACTGAAGCTTTCTTT,CASSRYGTEAFF
TRBD1,TRBV28,TRBJ1-5,many,TGTGCCAGCAGCCCCTCGGACAGGGTTACAACTCAGCCCCAGCATTTT,CASSPSDRVTTQPQHF
TRBD1,TRBV4-1,TRBJ2-7,-,TGCGCCAGCAGCCAACAGGGGGCAGAGGTCGTTGGAGACCAGTACTTC,CASSQQGAEVVGDQYF
TRBD1,TRBV25-1,TRBJ1-5,-,TGTGCCAGCAGTGACACCGGACAGGGCGGCAATCAGCCCCAGCATTTT,CASSDTGQGGNQPQHF
-,TRBV5-1,TRBJ2-2,-,TGCGCCAGCAGCTTGGATCGGTTCGCGAACACCGGGGAGCTGTTTTTT,CASSLDRFANTGELFF
-,TRBV7-9,TRBJ1-1,few,TGTGCCAGCAGCTTACTTCGACAAGCCGGGGTAGCTTTCTTT,CASSLLRQAGVAFF
TRBD2,TRBV7-8,TRBJ2-2,-,TGTGCCAGCAGCTTAGTACTTCGGGAGGACCGCACCGGGGAGCTGTTTTTT,CASSLVLREDRTGELFF